This TCR beta chain is from a study of graft-versus-host responses after intestinal transplantation (dated by TCRdb to the early 2020s). General notes on the study: The transplants that recipients received were multivisceral, liver-intestinal, or isolated intestinal. Alloreactive clones were identified by sequencing pre-transplant mixed lymphocyte reaction products and comparing these products with unstimulated pre-transplant donor and recipient T cells. Samples from a few later patients were sequenced in-house on an Illumina MiSeq with MiXCR processing rather than by the commercial service. A peak of at least 4% donor T cells among recipient peripheral blood mononuclear cells was the definition used for donor T cell macrochimerism. After intestinal transplantation, graft-versus-host and host-versus-graft alloreactive T cell clones were followed in the graft, circulation and bone marrow using bulk TCR-beta CDR3 sequencing. Anti-thymocyte globulin induction was given to all recipients, followed by maintenance tacrolimus and steroids for two to four years. Of the 20 to 25 intestinal transplant recipients enrolled in the cohort, one of whom was a retransplant, a few patients without pretransplant specimens were excluded.

Notes on this clone: The target of this receptor is not known. The input lacks base qualities; no much larger clone sits a single base away.

Results the study describes overall, beyond this receptor: GvH clones were found in recipient bone marrow, and some of the GvH clones appeared earlier in ileal mucosa or blood, which is consistent with an intestinal mucosal origin. Patients with donor T cell macrochimerism had high GvH to HvG T cell clonal ratios in their allografts. Early after transplant, declines in HvG clones were associated with peak levels of circulating GvH clones. Conclusions were limited by the relatively low number and heterogeneity of intestinal transplant patients.

The library was prepared using the immunoSEQ multiplex PCR assay. For most patients, high-throughput TCR-beta CDR3 sequencing of genomic DNA was performed by Adaptive Biotechnologies. Turning to the authors' computational methods: TCR sequencing data for over 15 patients were retrieved from Adaptive's ImmunoSEQ software; three other patients were processed with MiXCR and VDJtools. CDR3 nucleotide sequences shared by donor and recipient were removed because the origin of these sequences could not be assigned. To count as alloreactive, a clone needed at least 2-fold expansion over unstimulated cells and a minimum CFSE-low frequency of 0.002% (template counts) or 0.001% (read counts). Mappable clones were those detected in sequenced pre-transplant spleen, lymph node, or MLR CFSE-low populations of the donor or recipient. The cumulative frequency of alloreactive clones was calculated as a percentage of all sequences, weighted by copy number. In TCRdb, the immuneACCESS table is reduced to in-frame sequences with V and J assigned. These tables do not hold every clone; where another copy was compared, an unresolved V gene accounts for under half, and the others remain unexplained. That table supplies the V and J calls and clone size; D and trimming were determined from the DNA. The sample table holds more than 25,000 clones, of which around 94% were seen once. The ten largest make up 0.8% to 0.85% of the sample.

Blood samples were collected up to 4 times in the first month after transplant and then at least monthly when available. Via the germline V gene (reference sequence), CDR1 is SEHNR and CDR2 FQNEAQ. The CDR3 goes from the cysteine to the phenylalanine over 12 residues. Here the CDR3 DNA is all that survives: 36 bases in frame from base 1. V ends up 4 bases short and J 3 bases short, with an unmatched junction base count of 0. Recombination linked TRBV7-9 to TRBJ2-7, with 7 bases in between that match TRBD1. This clonotype originated in a human patient who received an intestinal transplant, so some T cells may come from the graft donor. The sample consisted of PBMCs, taken 30 days after intestinal transplant. The nucleotides are TGTGCCAGCAGCTGGGACAGCTACGAGCAGTACTTC. Translated, this is CASSWDSYEQYF.